This T cell receptor beta chain was captured by sequencing in a study of T cell responses to AZD1222 COVID-19 vaccine. This clone was seen only once. Libraries were prepared by immunoSEQ multiplex PCR; TCRdb keeps only in-frame clonotypes and omits some of them. The data hold around 100,000 clones, with around 90% observed a single time. CDR1 and CDR2 (germline): SGHVS, FQNEAQ. Between the trimmed V and J ends, which lost 7 bases and 5 bases, there was a span of 17 bases. The CDR3 consists of 14 residues. This material consisted of peripheral blood, taken on day 0 of AZD1222 vaccination. This receptor was obtained from an adult in good health. The V and J genes are TRBV7-8 and TRBJ1-1, with D uncertain. CDR3 in DNA: TGTGCCAGCACCCAGGAGGGAATTGGAACTGAAGCTTTCTTT. This sequence encodes CASTQEGIGTEAFF.